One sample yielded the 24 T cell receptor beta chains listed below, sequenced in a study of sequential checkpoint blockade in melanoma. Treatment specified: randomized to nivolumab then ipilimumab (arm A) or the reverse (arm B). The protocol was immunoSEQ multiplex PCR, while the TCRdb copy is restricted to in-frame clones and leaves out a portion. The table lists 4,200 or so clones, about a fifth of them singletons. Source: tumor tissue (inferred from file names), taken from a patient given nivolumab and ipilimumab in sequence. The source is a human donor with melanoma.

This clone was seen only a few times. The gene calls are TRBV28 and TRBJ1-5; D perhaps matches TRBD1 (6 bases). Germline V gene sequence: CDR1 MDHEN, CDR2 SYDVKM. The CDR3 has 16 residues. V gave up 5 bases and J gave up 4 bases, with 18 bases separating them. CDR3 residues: CASSPLLAGENQPQHF. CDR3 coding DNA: TGTGCCAGCAGTCCCCTATTGGCAGGGGAGAATCAGCCCCAGCATTTT.

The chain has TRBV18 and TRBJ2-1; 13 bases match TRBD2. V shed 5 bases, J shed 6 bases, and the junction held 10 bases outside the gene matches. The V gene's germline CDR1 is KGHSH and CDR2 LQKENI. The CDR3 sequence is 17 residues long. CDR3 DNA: TGTGCCAGCTCATCGAGAACTAGCGGGGGGGCAGTCAATGAGCAGTTCTTC. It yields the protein CASSSRTSGGAVNEQFF.

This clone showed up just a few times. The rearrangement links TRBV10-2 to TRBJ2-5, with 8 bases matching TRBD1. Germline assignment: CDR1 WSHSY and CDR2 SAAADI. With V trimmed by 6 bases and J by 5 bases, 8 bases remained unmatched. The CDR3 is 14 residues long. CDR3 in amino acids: CASRETGVGETQYF. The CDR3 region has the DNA TGCGCCAGCAGGGAGACAGGGGTTGGGGAGACCCAGTACTTC.

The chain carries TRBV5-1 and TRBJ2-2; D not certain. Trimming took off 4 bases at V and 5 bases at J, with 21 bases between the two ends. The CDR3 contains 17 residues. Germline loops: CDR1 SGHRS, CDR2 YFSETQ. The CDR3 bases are TGCGCCAGCAGCCAGTCGTGGGGTGGAGTAGGGACCGGGGAGCTGTTTTTT. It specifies CASSQSWGGVGTGELFF.

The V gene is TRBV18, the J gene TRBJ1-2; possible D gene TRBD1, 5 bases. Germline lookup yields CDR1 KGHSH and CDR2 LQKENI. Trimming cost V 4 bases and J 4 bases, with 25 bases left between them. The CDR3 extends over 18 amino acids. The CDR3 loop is CASSQFFSGTQEGYGYTF. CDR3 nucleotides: TGTGCCAGCTCACAGTTCTTCTCCGGGACCCAGGAGGGCTATGGCTACACCTTC.

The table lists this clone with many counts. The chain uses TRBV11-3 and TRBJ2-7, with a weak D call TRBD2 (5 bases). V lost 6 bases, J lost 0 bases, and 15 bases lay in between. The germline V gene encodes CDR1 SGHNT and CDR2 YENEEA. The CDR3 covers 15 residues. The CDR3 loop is CASSSSGSLSYEQYF. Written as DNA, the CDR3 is TGTGCCAGCAGTTCGAGCGGCAGCCTCTCCTACGAGCAGTACTTC.

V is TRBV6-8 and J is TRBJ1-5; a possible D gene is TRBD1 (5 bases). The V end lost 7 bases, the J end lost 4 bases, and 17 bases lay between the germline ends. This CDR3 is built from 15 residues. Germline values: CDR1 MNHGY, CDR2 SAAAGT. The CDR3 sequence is CASIAGTAENQPQHF. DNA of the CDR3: TGTGCCAGCATTGCCGGGACGGCCGAAAATCAGCCCCAGCATTTT.

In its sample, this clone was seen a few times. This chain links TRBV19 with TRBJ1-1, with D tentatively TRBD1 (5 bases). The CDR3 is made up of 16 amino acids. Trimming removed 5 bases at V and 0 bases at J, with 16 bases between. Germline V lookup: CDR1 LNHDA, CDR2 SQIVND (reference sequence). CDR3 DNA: TGTGCCAGTAGTGGGGCCCGAAGTACGATGAACACTGAAGCTTTCTTT. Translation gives CASSGARSTMNTEAFF.

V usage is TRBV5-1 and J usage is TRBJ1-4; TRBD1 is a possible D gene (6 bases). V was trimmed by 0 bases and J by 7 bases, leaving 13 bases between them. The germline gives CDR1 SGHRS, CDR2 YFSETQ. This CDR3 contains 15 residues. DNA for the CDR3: TGCGCCAGCAGCTTGGGTCCGACAGGTGGTGAAAAACTGTTTTTT. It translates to CASSLGPTGGEKLFF. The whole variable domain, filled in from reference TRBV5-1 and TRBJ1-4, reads KAGVTQTPRYLIKTRGQQVTLSCSPISGHRSVSWYQQTPGQGLQFLFEYFSETQRNKGNFPGRFSGRQFSNSRSEMNVSTLELGDSALYLCASSLGPTGGEKLFFGSGTQLSVL.

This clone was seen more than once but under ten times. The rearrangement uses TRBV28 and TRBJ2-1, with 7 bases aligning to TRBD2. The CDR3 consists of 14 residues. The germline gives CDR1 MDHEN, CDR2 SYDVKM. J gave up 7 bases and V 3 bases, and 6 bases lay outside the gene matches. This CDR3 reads CASSLGGVVNEQFF. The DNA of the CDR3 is TGTGCCAGCAGTTTGGGAGGGGTCGTAAATGAGCAGTTCTTC.

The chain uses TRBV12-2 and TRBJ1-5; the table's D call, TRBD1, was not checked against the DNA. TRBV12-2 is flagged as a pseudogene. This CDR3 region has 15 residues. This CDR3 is CARSQPGQRVQPQHF. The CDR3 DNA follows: TGTGCAAGAAGCCAACCGGGACAGCGAGTGCAGCCCCAGCATTTT.

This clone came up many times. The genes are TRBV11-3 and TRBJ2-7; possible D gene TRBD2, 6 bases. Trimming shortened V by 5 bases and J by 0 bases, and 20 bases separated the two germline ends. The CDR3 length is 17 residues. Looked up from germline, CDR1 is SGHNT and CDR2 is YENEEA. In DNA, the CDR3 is TGTGCCAGCAGCCGTCAATCCGGGACTGGTATCTCCTACGAGCAGTACTTC. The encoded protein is CASSRQSGTGISYEQYF.

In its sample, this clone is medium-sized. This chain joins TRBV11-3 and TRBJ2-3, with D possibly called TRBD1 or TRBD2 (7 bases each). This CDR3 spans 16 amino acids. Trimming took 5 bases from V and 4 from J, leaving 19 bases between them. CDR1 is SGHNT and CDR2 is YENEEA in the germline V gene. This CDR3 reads CASSPGGGLMADTQYF. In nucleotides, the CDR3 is TGTGCCAGCAGCCCAGGGGGGGGTTTAATGGCAGATACGCAGTATTTT. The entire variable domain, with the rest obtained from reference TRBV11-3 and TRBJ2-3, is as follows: EAGVVQSPRYKIIEKKQPVAFWCNPISGHNTLYWYLQNLGQGPELLIRYENEEAVDDSQLPKDRFSAERLKGVDSTLKIQPAELGDSAVYLCASSPGGGLMADTQYFGPGTRLTVL.

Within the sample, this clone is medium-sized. DNA of the CDR3: TGTGCCAGCAGCCTGGGGCTAGCGGGGGCTCGCTCCTACAATGAGCAGTTCTTC. Protein sequence: CASSLGLAGARSYNEQFF. The chain joins TRBV11-3 to TRBJ2-1; 10 bases fit TRBD2. CDR1 is SGHNT, CDR2 YENEEA, per germline. The CDR3 covers 18 residues. The trim removed 5 bases at V and 0 bases at J, leaving 10 bases unmatched. The whole variable domain, remainder taken from reference TRBV11-3 and TRBJ2-1, is EAGVVQSPRYKIIEKKQPVAFWCNPISGHNTLYWYLQNLGQGPELLIRYENEEAVDDSQLPKDRFSAERLKGVDSTLKIQPAELGDSAVYLCASSLGLAGARSYNEQFFGPGTRLTVL.

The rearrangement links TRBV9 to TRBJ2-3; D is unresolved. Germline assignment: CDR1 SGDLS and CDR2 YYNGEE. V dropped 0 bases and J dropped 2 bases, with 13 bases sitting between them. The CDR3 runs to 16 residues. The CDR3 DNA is TGTGCCAGCAGCGTAGTTTCGGGCCTTCCCACAGATACGCAGTATTTT. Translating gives CASSVVSGLPTDTQYF.

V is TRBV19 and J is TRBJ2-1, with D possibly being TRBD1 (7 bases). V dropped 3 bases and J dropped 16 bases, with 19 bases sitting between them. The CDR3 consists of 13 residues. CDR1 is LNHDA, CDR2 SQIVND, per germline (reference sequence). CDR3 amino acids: CASSITLGRGVFF. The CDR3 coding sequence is TGTGCCAGTAGTATTACCTTGGGCAGGGGGGTCTTCTTC.

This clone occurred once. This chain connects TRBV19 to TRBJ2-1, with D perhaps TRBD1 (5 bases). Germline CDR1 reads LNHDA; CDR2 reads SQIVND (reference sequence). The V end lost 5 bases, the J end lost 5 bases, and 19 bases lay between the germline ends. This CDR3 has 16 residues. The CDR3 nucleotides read TGTGCCAGTAGTCGATACCCAAAAACAGGTAACAATGAGCAGTTCTTC. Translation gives CASSRYPKTGNNEQFF. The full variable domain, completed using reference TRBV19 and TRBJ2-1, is DGGITQSPKYLFRKEGQNVTLSCEQNLNHDAMYWYRQDPGQGLRLIYYSQIVNDFQKGDIAEGYSVSREKKESFPLTVTSAQKNPTAFYLCASSRYPKTGNNEQFFGPGTRLTVL.

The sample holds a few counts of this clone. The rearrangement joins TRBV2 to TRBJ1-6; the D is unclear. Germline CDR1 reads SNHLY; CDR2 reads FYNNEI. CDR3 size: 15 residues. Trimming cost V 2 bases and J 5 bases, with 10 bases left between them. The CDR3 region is CASSERLGDNSPLHF. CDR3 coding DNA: TGTGCCAGCAGTGAAAGGTTGGGAGATAATTCACCCCTCCACTTT.

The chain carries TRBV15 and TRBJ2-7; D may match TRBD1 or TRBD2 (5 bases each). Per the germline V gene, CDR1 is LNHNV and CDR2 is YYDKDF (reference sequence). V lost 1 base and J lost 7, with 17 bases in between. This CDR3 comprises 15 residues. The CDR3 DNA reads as TGTGCCACCAGCAGAGGAGGGGCCTCGGGGAGAGAGCAGTACTTC. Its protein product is CATSRGGASGREQYF.

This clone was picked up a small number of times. CDR3 amino acids: CASSYAGTGATKYGYTF. For the CDR3, the DNA is TGTGCCAGCAGTTACGCGGGGACAGGGGCCACGAAGTATGGCTACACCTTC. The genes are TRBV6-8 and TRBJ1-2, with 10 bases fitting TRBD1. J was trimmed by 5 bases and V by 2 bases; bases with no gene match: 11. The CDR3 has 17 residues. The V gene's germline CDR1 is MNHGY and CDR2 SAAAGT.

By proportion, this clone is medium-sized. CDR3 protein: CASSLGRPGTDTQYF. DNA of the CDR3: TGTGCCAGCAGCTTAGGTCGTCCGGGCACAGATACGCAGTATTTT. The rearrangement links TRBV7-4 to TRBJ2-3, with D unclear. Germline V gene data show CDR1 as SGHVT and CDR2 as SQSDAQ. The CDR3 runs to 15 residues. The ends were cut back, 1 base at V and 1 base at J, with 9 bases in the middle.

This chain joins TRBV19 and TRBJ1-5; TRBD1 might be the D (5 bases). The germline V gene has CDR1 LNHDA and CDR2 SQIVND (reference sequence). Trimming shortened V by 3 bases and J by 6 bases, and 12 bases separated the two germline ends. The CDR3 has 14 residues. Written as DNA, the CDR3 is TGTGCCAGTAGTATTAAGGGGTTTGGTCAGCCCCAGCATTTT. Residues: CASSIKGFGQPQHF.

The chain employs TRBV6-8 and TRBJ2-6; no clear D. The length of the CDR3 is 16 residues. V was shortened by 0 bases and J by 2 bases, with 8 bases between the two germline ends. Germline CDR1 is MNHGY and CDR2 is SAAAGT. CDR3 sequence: CASSYSQDPGANVLTF. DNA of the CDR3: TGTGCCAGCAGTTACTCCCAGGACCCTGGGGCCAACGTCCTGACTTTC.

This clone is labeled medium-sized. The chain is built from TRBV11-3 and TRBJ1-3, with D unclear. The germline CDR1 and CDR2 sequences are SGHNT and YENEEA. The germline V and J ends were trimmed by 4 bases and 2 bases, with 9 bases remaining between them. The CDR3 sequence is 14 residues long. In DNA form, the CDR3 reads TGTGCCAGCAGCTACCTTCGGGCTGGAAACACCATATATTTT. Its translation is CASSYLRAGNTIYF.